The sequence of this T cell receptor beta chain was determined in a study of long-term antiretroviral therapy in people with HIV (dated by TCRdb to between 2020 and 2023). Looking at the study overall: Collection of the earliest samples took place about a decade ahead of the 2015 WHO recommendation for immediate ART, at a time when ART was typically delayed until CD4 counts fell. Of the 25 to 30 participants with HIV, more than 10 were female. From 25 to 30 adults with confirmed HIV infection, the cohort provided fewer than 200 cryopreserved PBMC samples, gathered serially across a mean of around six years (range 1-12). No cross-contamination during QIAcube processing was seen in test extractions of a monoclonal T-cell line run alongside about 33 polyclonal samples. Whether ART initiation and durable HIV suppression were associated with changes in peripheral blood TRB repertoire composition and diversity was tested in a retrospective serial study. General findings and caveats noted by the study authors: The repertoire was dominated across all time points by expanded TRB clones identified before ART initiation, although this dominance was seen to fluctuate and to decrease in many PLHIV after ART. Since PBMC availability was limited, sequencing covered only the TCR beta chain, with no alpha chain pairing. Because pre-ART samples had limited cell numbers, unsorted PBMC were profiled rather than sorted CD4+ and CD8+ T cells. Compared with controls, HIV repertoires had narrower CDR3 length ranges, and the network structure pointed to an antigen-experienced repertoire that shifted only slightly toward naive after ART. The samples were dated from about 2003 to 2018, and the ART regimens that were used may be less effective than current ART regimens. Starting ART was linked to a significant rise in TRB diversity, yet even after long-term ART the diversity remained significantly lower than in transplant donor controls. Inferences about post-ART repertoire changes are limited because no data were available on ART adherence, viral resistance or therapy changes.

As encoded in the germline V gene, CDR1 is LGHNA while CDR2 is YNFKEQ. The V end loses 4 bases and the J end loses 4 bases, and a stretch of 11 bases separates them. Reading from cysteine to phenylalanine, the CDR3 counts 14 amino acids. Of all the DNA, just the CDR3 is kept, 42 bases in frame from base 1. This clone was counted only a few times. Its antigen is still unknown. One base away there is no much larger clone; base qualities are not given. The immunoSEQ hsTCRB v3.0 assay was used at survey level resolution to sequence the TRB variable region. A depth of roughly 40,000-55,000 T-cell genomes per sample was targeted for TRB sequencing. An Illumina MiSeq with a v3 150-cycle kit was used to sequence the pooled TRB libraries. In the original analysis: Analysis of repertoires was carried out in R inside a reproducible Nextflow workflow spanning QC, data transformation and analysis. Custom analyses were implemented in LymphoSeq2, an R package for AIRR-Seq data exploration. After excluding a few samples that yielded fewer than 5000 total TRB sequences, 150 to 200 HIV repertoires remained for analysis. Among the approximately 180 retained HIV repertoires, 55 to 65 were collected before ART initiation and 120 to 140 after ART initiation. Each repertoire was downsampled to 5000 TRB nucleotide sequences, and summary statistics were averaged across 100 downsampling iterations. The analysis kept only TRB sequences whose CDR3 regions were at least seven amino acids long. Diversity was assessed using a clonality score derived from Shannon entropy and using the Gini coefficient. In the repertoire networks, any two of the top 5000 CDR3 amino acid sequences were connected whenever the two sequences differed by an edit distance of one. For TRB CDR3 amino acid sequences, GLIPH2 was used to predict antigen specificity groups and MHC restriction. CDR3 amino acid sequences were matched against VDJdb and McPAS-TCR to flag known CMV, EBV, HIV or tissue antigen associations. Pre-ART, post-ART and control groups were compared with Wilcoxon signed-rank tests and Holm-Bonferroni correction. TCRdb retrieved this table from immuneACCESS and kept in-frame rearrangements only. Not all clones are present; in checked studies, unresolved V genes account for under half, and no reason is known for the remainder. The DNA gave D and trimming, while V, J and clone size come from that table. This sample comprises around 28,000 clones, around 84% of them detected only once. Of the sample, 8% to 10% falls within the top ten clones.

Inclusion was restricted to participants for whom at least one PBMC sample before ART initiation and at least two post-ART samples were available. Every participant with HIV received treatment in the United States of America. Before DNA extraction, cryopreserved samples containing roughly 1-10 million PBMC were thawed and washed. At the time of the earliest PBMC sample, participants with HIV were aged between about 20 and 60 years. Each participant contributed PBMC samples from 1-4 timepoints before ART initiation and 2-8 timepoints after ART initiation, with a median of 7 samples. For every participant, serial HIV viral load, CD4+ T-cell count, ART history and demographic data were obtained. A Qiagen kit on a QIAcube was used to extract genomic DNA from unsorted PBMC, with samples processed in batches of 12.

The chain was built from TRBV4-2 and TRBJ1-5; confidence is insufficient to name the D gene. The sequenced sample was unsorted PBMCs, obtained 2.3 years after starting antiretroviral therapy. This sequence was found in a man aged 35-49 years with HIV. The CDR3 reads as follows: CASSLNVENQPQHF. The nucleotide sequence reads TGTGCCAGCAGCCTTAACGTGGAAAATCAGCCCCAGCATTTT.